This T cell receptor beta chain stems from a study of blood T cell repertoires in COVID-19. Study overall: The United States, Italy and Spain were the sources of the acute and convalescent COVID-19 samples.

Study processing details: Reference gene primer amplification in the assay estimated nucleated cell counts. The protocol was immunoSEQ multiplex PCR, while the TCRdb copy is restricted to in-frame clones and leaves out a portion. Clone size and V and J calls were adopted from that table, with D and trimming inferred from the DNA. The sample includes about 190,000 clones, approximately 81% seen only once; the top ten take about a fifth. The sequencing sample was made of peripheral blood. The source is a human donor in a cohort sampled during active COVID-19.

The CDR3: CASSLEQGFGANVLTF. The CDR3 nucleotides are TGCGCCAGCAGCCTCGAACAGGGGTTTGGGGCCAACGTCCTGACTTTC. V gene TRBV4-1 combines with J gene TRBJ2-6; TRBD1 aligns across 7 bases. CDR3 size: 16 residues. Unmatched junction bases numbered 6, after V lost 4 bases and J lost 3 bases. From germline, CDR1 is MGHRA and CDR2 YSYEKL.